The entry that follows covers one TCR beta chain sequence. The sample belongs to a study of OX40 agonist ivuxolimab in advanced cancers. Study details: The dose of intravenous ivuxolimab that patients received every 2 weeks ranged from 0.01 to 10 mg/kg.

Clones were read by immunoSEQ multiplex PCR, and TCRdb kept only the in-frame ones, dropping some. This table holds approximately 60,000 clones, roughly 80% found once. This TCR was sampled from an adult with an advanced solid tumor such as melanoma, head and neck, liver or kidney cancer. This specimen consisted of CD4+ or CD8+ T cells sorted from blood, obtained in a trial of the OX40 agonist ivuxolimab.

The CDR3 loop is CASSPLGSRQGLAKNIQYF. CDR3 coding DNA: TGTGCCAGCAGCCCTTTGGGGTCCCGGCAGGGTTTAGCCAAAAACATTCAGTACTTC. The V and J genes are TRBV14 and TRBJ2-4; D is possibly TRBD1 (5 bases). Trimming pared 4 bases from V and 0 bases from J, leaving 22 bases between. The CDR3 sequence is 19 residues long. Germline values: CDR1 SGHDN, CDR2 FVKESK.